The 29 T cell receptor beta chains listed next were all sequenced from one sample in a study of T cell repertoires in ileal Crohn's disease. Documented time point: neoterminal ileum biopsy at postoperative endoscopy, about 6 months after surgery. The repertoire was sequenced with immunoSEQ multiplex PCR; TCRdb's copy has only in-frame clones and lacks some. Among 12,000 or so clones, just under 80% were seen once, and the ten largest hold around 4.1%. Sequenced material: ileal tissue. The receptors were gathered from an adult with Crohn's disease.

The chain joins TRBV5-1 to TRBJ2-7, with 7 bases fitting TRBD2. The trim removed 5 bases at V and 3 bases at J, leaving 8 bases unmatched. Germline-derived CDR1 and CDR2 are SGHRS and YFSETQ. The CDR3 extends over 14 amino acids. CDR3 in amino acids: CASRGGPSGYEQYF. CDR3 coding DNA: TGCGCCAGCAGAGGAGGGCCTAGCGGCTACGAGCAGTACTTC.

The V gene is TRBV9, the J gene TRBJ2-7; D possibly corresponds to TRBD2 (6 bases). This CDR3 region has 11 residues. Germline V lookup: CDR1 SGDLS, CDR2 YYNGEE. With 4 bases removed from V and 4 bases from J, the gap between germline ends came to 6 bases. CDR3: CASSRGYEQYF. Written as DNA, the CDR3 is TGTGCCAGCAGCCGGGGGTACGAGCAGTACTTC.

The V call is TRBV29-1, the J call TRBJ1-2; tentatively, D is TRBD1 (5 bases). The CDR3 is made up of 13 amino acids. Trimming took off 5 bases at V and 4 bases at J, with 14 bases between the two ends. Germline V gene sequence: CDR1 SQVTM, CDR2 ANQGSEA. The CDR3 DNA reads TGCAGCGTTTCCGCAGGGTCCGCCTATGGCTACACCTTC. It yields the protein CSVSAGSAYGYTF.

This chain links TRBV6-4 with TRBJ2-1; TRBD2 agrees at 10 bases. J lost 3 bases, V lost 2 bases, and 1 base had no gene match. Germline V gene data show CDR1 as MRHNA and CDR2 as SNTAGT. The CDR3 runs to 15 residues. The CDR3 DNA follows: TGTGCCAGCAGTGACCGGACTAGCGGCTACAATGAGCAGTTCTTC. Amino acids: CASSDRTSGYNEQFF.

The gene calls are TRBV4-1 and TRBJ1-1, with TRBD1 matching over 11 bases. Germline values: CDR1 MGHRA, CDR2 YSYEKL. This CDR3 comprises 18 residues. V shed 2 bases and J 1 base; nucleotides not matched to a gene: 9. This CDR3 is CASSQFPDRGLRNTEAFF. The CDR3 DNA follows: TGCGCCAGCAGCCAATTCCCGGACAGGGGGCTACGGAACACTGAAGCTTTCTTT.

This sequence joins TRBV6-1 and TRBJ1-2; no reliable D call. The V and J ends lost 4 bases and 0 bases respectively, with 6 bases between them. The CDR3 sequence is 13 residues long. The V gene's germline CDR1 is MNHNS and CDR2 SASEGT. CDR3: CASSASANYGYTF. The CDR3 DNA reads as TGTGCCAGCAGTGCCTCAGCTAACTATGGCTACACCTTC.

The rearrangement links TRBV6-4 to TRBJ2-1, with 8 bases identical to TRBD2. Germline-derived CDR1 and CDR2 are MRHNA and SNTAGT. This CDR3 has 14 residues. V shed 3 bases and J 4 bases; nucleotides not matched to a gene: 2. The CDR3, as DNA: TGTGCCAGCAGTGAGCTAGCGGGTTACAATGAGCAGTTCTTC. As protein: CASSELAGYNEQFF.

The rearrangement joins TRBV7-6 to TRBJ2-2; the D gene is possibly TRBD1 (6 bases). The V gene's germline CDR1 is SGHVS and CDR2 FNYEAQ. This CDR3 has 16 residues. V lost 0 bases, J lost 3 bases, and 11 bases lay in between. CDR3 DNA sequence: TGTGCCAGCAGCTTAGCCACAGGGTATGACACCGGGGAGCTGTTTTTT. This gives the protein CASSLATGYDTGELFF.

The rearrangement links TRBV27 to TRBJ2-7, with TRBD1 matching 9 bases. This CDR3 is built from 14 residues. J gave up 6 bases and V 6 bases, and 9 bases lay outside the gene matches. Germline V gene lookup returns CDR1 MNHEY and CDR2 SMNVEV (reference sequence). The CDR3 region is CASRRTGAAVEQYF. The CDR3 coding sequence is TGTGCCAGCAGACGGACAGGGGCGGCTGTCGAGCAGTACTTC.

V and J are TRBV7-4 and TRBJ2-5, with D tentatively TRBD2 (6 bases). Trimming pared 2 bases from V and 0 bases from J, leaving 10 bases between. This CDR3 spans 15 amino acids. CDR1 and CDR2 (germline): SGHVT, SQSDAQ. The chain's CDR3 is CASSLPGGYQETQYF. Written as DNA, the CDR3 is TGTGCCAGCAGCTTACCTGGGGGGTACCAAGAGACCCAGTACTTC.

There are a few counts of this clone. CDR3 DNA: TGTGCCAGCAGGCGGGTAGCGGGAGTGGCTGGTGAGCAGTTCTTC. It yields the protein CASRRVAGVAGEQFF. The genes are TRBV2 and TRBJ2-1, with 9 bases matching TRBD2. V lost 6 bases to trimming and J lost 9 bases; unmatched junction nucleotides: 12. CDR1 SNHLY and CDR2 FYNNEI come from the germline V gene. This CDR3 is built from 15 residues.

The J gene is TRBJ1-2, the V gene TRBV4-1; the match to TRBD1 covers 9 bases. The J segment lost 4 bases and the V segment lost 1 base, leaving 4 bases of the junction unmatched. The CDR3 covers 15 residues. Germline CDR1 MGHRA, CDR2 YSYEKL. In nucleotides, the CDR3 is TGCGCCAGCAGCCAAGGGGGACAGGGTCTCTATGGCTACACCTTC. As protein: CASSQGGQGLYGYTF.

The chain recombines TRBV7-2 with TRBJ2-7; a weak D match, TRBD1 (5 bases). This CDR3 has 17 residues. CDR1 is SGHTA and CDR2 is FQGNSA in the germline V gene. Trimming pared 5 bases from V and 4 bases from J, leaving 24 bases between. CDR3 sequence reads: CASSLLRGSRRAYEQYF. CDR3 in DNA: TGTGCCAGCAGCCTCCTAAGGGGCTCGCGGAGAGCGTACGAGCAGTACTTC.

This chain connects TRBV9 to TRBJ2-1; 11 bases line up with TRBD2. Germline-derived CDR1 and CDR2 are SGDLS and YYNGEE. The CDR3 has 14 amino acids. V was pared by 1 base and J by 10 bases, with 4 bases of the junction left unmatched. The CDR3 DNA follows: TGTGCCAGCAGCGTACAAATAGCGGGGGGGGAGCAGTTCTTC. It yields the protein CASSVQIAGGEQFF.

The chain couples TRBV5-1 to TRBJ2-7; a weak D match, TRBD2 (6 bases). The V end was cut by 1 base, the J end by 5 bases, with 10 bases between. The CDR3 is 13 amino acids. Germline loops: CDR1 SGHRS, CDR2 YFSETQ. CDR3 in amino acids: CASSLRLGNEQYF. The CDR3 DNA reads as TGCGCCAGCAGCTTGCGACTAGGTAACGAGCAGTACTTC.

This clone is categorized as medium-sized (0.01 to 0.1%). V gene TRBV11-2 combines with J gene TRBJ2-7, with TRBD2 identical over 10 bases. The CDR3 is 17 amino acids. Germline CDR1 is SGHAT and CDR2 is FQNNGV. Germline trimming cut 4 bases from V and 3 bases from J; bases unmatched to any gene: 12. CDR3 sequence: CASSSTTLAGAGYEQYF. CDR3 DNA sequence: TGTGCCAGCAGCTCGACCACCCTAGCGGGGGCAGGCTACGAGCAGTACTTC.

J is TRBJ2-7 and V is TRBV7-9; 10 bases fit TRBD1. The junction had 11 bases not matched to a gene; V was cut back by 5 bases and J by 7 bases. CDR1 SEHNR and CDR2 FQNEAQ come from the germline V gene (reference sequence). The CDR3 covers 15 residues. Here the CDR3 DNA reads TGTGCCAGCAGCGTCTGGACAGGGGGGGAAAGGGAGCAGTACTTC. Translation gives CASSVWTGGEREQYF.

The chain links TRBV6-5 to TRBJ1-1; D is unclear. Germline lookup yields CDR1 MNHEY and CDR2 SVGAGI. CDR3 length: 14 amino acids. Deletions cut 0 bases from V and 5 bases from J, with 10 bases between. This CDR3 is CASSYSKSGTEAFF. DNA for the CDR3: TGTGCCAGCAGTTACTCTAAGTCGGGAACTGAAGCTTTCTTT.

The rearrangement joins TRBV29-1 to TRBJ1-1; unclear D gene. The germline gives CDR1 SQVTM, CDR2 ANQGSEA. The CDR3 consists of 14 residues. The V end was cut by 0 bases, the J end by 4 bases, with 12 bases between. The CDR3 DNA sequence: TGCAGCGTTGAAGATGCGGATACCAGCACTGAAGCTTTCTTT. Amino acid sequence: CSVEDADTSTEAFF.

CDR3 nucleotides: TGTGCCAGCAGCGCGAGGGGCAGGGGAGATTTAAACACTGAAGCTTTCTTT. It yields the protein CASSARGRGDLNTEAFF. V and J are TRBV9 and TRBJ1-1; D may be TRBD1 (6 bases). Per the germline V gene, CDR1 is SGDLS and CDR2 is YYNGEE. Trimming stripped 3 bases from V and 2 bases from J, with 20 bases between. There are 17 residues in the CDR3. Variable domain in full (rest from reference TRBV9 and TRBJ1-1): DSGVTQTPKHLITATGQRVTLRCSPRSGDLSVYWYQQSLDQGLQFLIQYYNGEERAKGNILERFSAQQFPDLHSELNLSSLELGDSALYFCASSARGRGDLNTEAFFGQGTRLTVV.

In nucleotides, the CDR3 is TGTGCCAGCAGCTTACTCTTACACTACGAGCAGTACTTC. Amino acids: CASSLLLHYEQYF. The rearrangement joins TRBV7-9 to TRBJ2-7; D gene uncertain. The V gene lost 2 bases and the J gene lost 3 bases, with 8 bases spanning the gap. From germline, CDR1 is SEHNR and CDR2 FQNEAQ (reference sequence). This CDR3 has 13 residues.

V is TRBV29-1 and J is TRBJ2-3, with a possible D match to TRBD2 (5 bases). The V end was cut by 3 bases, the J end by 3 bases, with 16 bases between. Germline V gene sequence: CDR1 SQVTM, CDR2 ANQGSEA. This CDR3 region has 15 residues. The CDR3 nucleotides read TGCAGCGTTGATCAGAACGTTAGGAGGACAGATACGCAGTATTTT. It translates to CSVDQNVRRTDTQYF.

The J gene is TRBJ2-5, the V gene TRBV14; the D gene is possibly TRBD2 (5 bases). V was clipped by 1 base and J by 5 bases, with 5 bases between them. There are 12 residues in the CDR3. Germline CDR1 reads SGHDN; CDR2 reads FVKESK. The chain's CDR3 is CASSQGGETQYF. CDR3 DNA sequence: TGTGCCAGCAGCCAAGGCGGGGAGACCCAGTACTTC.

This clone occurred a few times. The CDR3 protein is CASSLGQFSNYGYTF. Here the CDR3 DNA reads TGCGCCAGCAGCCTTGGACAGTTCTCTAACTATGGCTACACCTTC. This chain uses TRBV4-1 with TRBJ1-2; D is possibly TRBD1 (6 bases). Trimming stripped 4 bases from V and 0 bases from J, with 12 bases between. The CDR3 contains 15 residues. Per germline, CDR1 MGHRA and CDR2 YSYEKL.

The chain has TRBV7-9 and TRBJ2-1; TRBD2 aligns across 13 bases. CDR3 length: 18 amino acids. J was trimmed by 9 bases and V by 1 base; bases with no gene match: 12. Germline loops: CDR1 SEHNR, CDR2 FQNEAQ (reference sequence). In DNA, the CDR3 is TGTGCCAGCAGCTTAGGGACTCTCACTAGCGGGAGGGCCTCTGAGCAGTTCTTC. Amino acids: CASSLGTLTSGRASEQFF. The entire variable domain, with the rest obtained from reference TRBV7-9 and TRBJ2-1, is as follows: DTGVSQNPRHKITKRGQNVTFRCDPISEHNRLYWYRQTLGQGPEFLTYFQNEAQLEKSRLLSDRFSAERPKGSFSTLEIQRTEQGDSAMYLCASSLGTLTSGRASEQFFGPGTRLTVL.

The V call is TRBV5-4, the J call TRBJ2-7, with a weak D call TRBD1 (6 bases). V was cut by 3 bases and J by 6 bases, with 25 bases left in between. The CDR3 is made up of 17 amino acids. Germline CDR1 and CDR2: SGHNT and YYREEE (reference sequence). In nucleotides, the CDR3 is TGTGCCAGCAGCTGGGACATTCCCGGACTCCACACTGGCGAGCAGTACTTC. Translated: CASSWDIPGLHTGEQYF.

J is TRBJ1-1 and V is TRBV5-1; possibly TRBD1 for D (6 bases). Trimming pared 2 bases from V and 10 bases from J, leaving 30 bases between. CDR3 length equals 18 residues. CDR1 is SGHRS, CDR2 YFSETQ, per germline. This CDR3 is CASSLRSPGQVSGGVAFF. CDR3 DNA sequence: TGCGCCAGCAGCTTAAGGTCGCCGGGACAAGTAAGCGGGGGTGTAGCTTTCTTT. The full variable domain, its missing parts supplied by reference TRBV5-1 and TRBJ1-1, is KAGVTQTPRYLIKTRGQQVTLSCSPISGHRSVSWYQQTPGQGLQFLFEYFSETQRNKGNFPGRFSGRQFSNSRSEMNVSTLELGDSALYLCASSLRSPGQVSGGVAFFGQGTRLTVV.

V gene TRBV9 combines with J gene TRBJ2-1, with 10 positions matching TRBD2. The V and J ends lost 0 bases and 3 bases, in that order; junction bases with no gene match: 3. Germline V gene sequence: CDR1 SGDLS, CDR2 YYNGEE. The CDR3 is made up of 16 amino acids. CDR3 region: CASSVETSGNYNEQFF. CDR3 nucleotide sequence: TGTGCCAGCAGCGTAGAAACTAGCGGGAACTACAATGAGCAGTTCTTC.

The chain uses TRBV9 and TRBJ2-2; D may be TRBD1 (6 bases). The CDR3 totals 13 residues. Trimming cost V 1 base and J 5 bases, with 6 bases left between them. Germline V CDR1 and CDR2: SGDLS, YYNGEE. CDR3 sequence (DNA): TGTGCCAGCAGCGTAACAGGGACCGGGGAGCTGTTTTTT. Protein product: CASSVTGTGELFF.